The 13 T cell receptor beta chains listed next were all sequenced from one sample in a study of T cells in Graves' hyperthyroidism and ophthalmopathy. RNA transcripts gave rise to amplified TCR beta CDR3 regions. During a first-round RT-PCR of the TCR CDR3, the HTBI primer set was used. TCRdb re-derived calls from the multiplex PCR reads in MiXCR, one entry per CDR3 protein. The data hold about 59,000 distinct CDR3 sequences, with around 50% observed a single time. Source material: blood. Every receptor here comes from a woman aged 55 to 70 with Graves' ophthalmopathy.

The chain has TRBV7-3 and TRBJ1-2; perhaps TRBD1 as D (5 bases). CDR1 and CDR2 (germline): SGHTA, FQGTGA. CDR3 length: 13 amino acids. Trimming left V 5 bases short and J 8 bases short, with 15 bases between. This chain's CDR3 is CASSSTGTLGYTF. The DNA of the CDR3 is TGTGCCAGCAGCAGCACGGGGACCTTAGGCTACACCTTC.

A note on this clonotype: A read error is possible here, since a much larger clone lies one base away. This chain joins TRBV5-1 and TRBJ2-7; possibly TRBD1 for D (7 bases). The CDR3 is made up of 16 amino acids. Germline V gene sequence: CDR1 SGHRS, CDR2 YFSETQ. Trimming removed 4 bases from V and 2 bases from J, with 19 bases in between. The CDR3 DNA sequence: TGCGCCAGCAGCCCACTCCAGGGGGGAGGCCCCTACGAGCAGTACTTC. Its translation is CASSPLQGGGPYEQYF.

The DNA of the CDR3 is TGTGCCAGCAGCTCCCGGACAGGGGGCGCAGAGGATTCACCCCTCCACTTT. This gives the protein CASSSRTGGAEDSPLHF. The chain couples TRBV7-3 to TRBJ1-6, with TRBD1 matching over 11 bases. Germline V lookup: CDR1 SGHTA, CDR2 FQGTGA. This CDR3 has 17 residues. The V segment lost 4 bases and the J segment 8 bases; nucleotides outside the gene matches: 10.

This clonotype occurred once. Mismatch with germline at one junction end may stem from a read error. The V and J genes are TRBV7-9 and TRBJ1-1; 7 bases match TRBD1. Per germline, CDR1 SEHNR and CDR2 FQNEAQ (reference sequence). The CDR3 runs 13 residues. The CDR3 sequence is CASSSRGDTEALF. DNA of the CDR3: TGTGCCAGCAGCTCCAGGGGGGACACTGAGGCTCTCTTT.

This rearrangement joins TRBV3-1 to TRBJ2-7; 14 bases agree with TRBD2. J was trimmed by 3 bases and V by 4 bases; bases with no gene match: 5. Germline CDR1 reads LGHDT; CDR2 reads YNNKEL (reference sequence). CDR3 length equals 16 residues. The CDR3: CASSPLTSGGVYEQYF. The CDR3 region has the DNA TGTGCCAGCAGCCCTTTGACTAGCGGGGGGGTCTACGAGCAGTACTTC.

This clonotype was counted ten times or more. The chain is built from TRBV4-3 and TRBJ1-3, with 9 bases matching TRBD1. Germline V gene data show CDR1 as LGHNA and CDR2 as YSLEER. V shed 3 bases and J 2 bases; nucleotides not matched to a gene: 2. CDR3 length: 15 amino acids. CDR3 protein: CASSHTGGTGNTIYF. The CDR3 nucleotides read TGCGCCAGCAGCCACACAGGGGGCACTGGAAACACCATATATTTT.

In its sample, this clonotype was seen many times. This chain connects TRBV2 to TRBJ2-7; TRBD2 is a possible D gene (6 bases). The CDR3 contains 12 residues. Germline-derived CDR1 and CDR2 are SNHLY and FYNNEI. Trimming took 6 bases from V and 6 from J, leaving 12 bases between them. In nucleotides, the CDR3 is TGTGCCAGCAGGGACACCGGGGGCGAGCAGTACTTC. Residues: CASRDTGGEQYF.

The sample holds many counts of this clonotype. The chain couples TRBV19 to TRBJ1-4; 7 bases map to TRBD1. Losses at the gene ends were 4 bases for V and 4 bases for J; bases not matched to a gene: 12. Germline V gene lookup returns CDR1 LNHDA and CDR2 SQIVND (reference sequence). There are 17 residues in the CDR3. CDR3 in DNA: TGTGCCAGTAGTACCAGGGGAGACGGGACAGTTAATGAAAAACTGTTTTTT. It specifies CASSTRGDGTVNEKLFF.

By share of the sample, this clonotype is medium-sized. The genes are TRBV20-1 and TRBJ2-3; 11 nucleotides match TRBD2. V lost 0 bases and J lost 4; bases outside the gene matches: 6. Germline values: CDR1 DFQATT, CDR2 SNEGSKA (reference sequence). The CDR3 runs to 16 residues. CDR3 sequence (DNA): TGCAGTGCTAGAGATGCACTAGCGGGAGAGGCAGATACGCAGTATTTT. This translates into CSARDALAGEADTQYF.

This clonotype was recorded many times. The CDR3 sequence: CASLSDTNTEAFF. In DNA form, the CDR3 reads TGTGCCAGCCTGTCGGACACGAACACTGAAGCTTTCTTT. V and J are TRBV6-5 and TRBJ1-1, with a weak D call TRBD1 (5 bases). There are 13 residues in the CDR3. Germline CDR1 and CDR2: MNHEY and SVGAGI. V lost 8 bases and J 1 base, leaving 11 bases between the germline ends.

This clonotype was seen more than once but under ten times. The chain couples TRBV20-1 to TRBJ2-1, with TRBD2 matching 14 bases. Germline V CDR1 and CDR2: DFQATT, SNEGSKA (reference sequence). Losses at the gene ends were 3 bases for V and 9 bases for J; bases not matched to a gene: 4. There are 14 residues in the CDR3. The CDR3 is CSARGLAGETEQFF. CDR3 bases: TGCAGTGCTAGGGGACTAGCGGGAGAAACTGAGCAGTTCTTC.

The chain couples TRBV10-3 to TRBJ2-1; 10 bases fit TRBD1. The CDR3 covers 13 residues. In germline, CDR1 is ENHRY, CDR2 SYGVKD. The trim removed 6 bases at V and 7 bases at J, leaving 3 bases unmatched. The CDR3 reads CAISGTGVNEQFF. The CDR3 coding sequence is TGTGCCATCAGCGGGACAGGGGTGAATGAGCAGTTCTTC.

The V and J genes are TRBV9 and TRBJ2-1; 14 bases are shared with TRBD2. The CDR3 sequence is 17 residues long. With 6 bases clipped from V and 4 bases from J, the junction kept 9 bases outside the gene matches. The germline V gene has CDR1 SGDLS and CDR2 YYNGEE. The CDR3 region is CASNPGLAGDGYNEQFF. In DNA form, the CDR3 reads TGTGCCAGCAACCCGGGACTAGCGGGGGATGGGTACAATGAGCAGTTCTTC.